One sample yielded the 32 T cell receptor beta chains listed below, sequenced in a study of Ad26.COV2.S vaccination and SARS-CoV-2 variants. Treatment of the sample: 19 received Ad26.COV2.S at low or high dose, single or two shots; a few received placebo; per-sample allocation not given. It was on day 63 after the first vaccine or placebo injection that samples were taken. The method was immunoSEQ multiplex PCR; TCRdb's version includes in-frame clones alone and lacks a portion of them. The table lists about 350,000 clones, roughly 90% of them singletons. The input for sequencing was peripheral blood, taken in a trial of Ad26.COV2.S vaccine versus placebo. The receptor source for this set is a person aged 18 to 65 who received the Ad26.COV2.S COVID-19 vaccine or a placebo.

The chain joins TRBV19 to TRBJ2-1; 8 bases map to TRBD2. The CDR3 spans 15 residues. The germline gives CDR1 LNHDA, CDR2 SQIVND (reference sequence). With 3 bases clipped from V and 6 bases from J, the junction kept 7 bases outside the gene matches. Here the CDR3 reads CASSMGAGAVNEQFF. The CDR3 nucleotides read TGTGCCAGTAGTATGGGAGCGGGAGCGGTCAATGAGCAGTTCTTC.

The gene calls are TRBV4-1 and TRBJ2-3; D call uncertain. CDR1 and CDR2 from the germline V gene are MGHRA and YSYEKL. Trimming left V 3 bases short and J 7 bases short, with 5 bases between. The CDR3 is 11 amino acids. CDR3: CASSQSHTQYF. DNA of the CDR3: TGCGCCAGCAGCCAGTCTCATACGCAGTATTTT.

This chain links TRBV28 with TRBJ1-5; 8 bases are a match to TRBD1. The length of the CDR3 is 14 residues. With 8 bases clipped from V and 6 bases from J, the junction kept 9 bases outside the gene matches. The germline V gene encodes CDR1 MDHEN and CDR2 SYDVKM. DNA of the CDR3: TGTGCCAGCTACCCCTCAGGGGGCGGTCAGCCCCAGCATTTT. Translating gives CASYPSGGGQPQHF.

This chain links TRBV4-3 with TRBJ2-1, with a tentative D call TRBD1 (6 bases). Germline V lookup: CDR1 LGHNA, CDR2 YSLEER. The CDR3 runs to 15 residues. The V and J ends lost 3 bases and 8 bases respectively, with 17 bases between them. The CDR3 loop reads CASSQRTDYIYEQFF. The CDR3, as DNA: TGCGCCAGCAGCCAGAGGACAGACTACATCTATGAGCAGTTCTTC.

Here the CDR3 reads CASSLDGVNEKLFF. In DNA, the CDR3 is TGTGCCAGCAGCTTGGACGGCGTGAATGAAAAACTGTTTTTT. V and J are TRBV7-9 and TRBJ1-4; D is uncertain. V was trimmed by 3 bases and J by 5 bases, leaving 10 bases between them. Germline V CDR1 and CDR2: SEHNR, FQNEAQ (reference sequence). The CDR3 consists of 14 residues.

The chain employs TRBV11-2 and TRBJ2-6, with D perhaps TRBD2 (5 bases). The germline CDR1 and CDR2 sequences are SGHAT and FQNNGV. The CDR3 totals 15 residues. The CDR3, as DNA: TGTGGGTCCCGGGGAGTAGGCTCTGGGGCCAACGTCCTGACTTTC. This encodes CGSRGVGSGANVLTF.

CDR3 amino acids: CASSLVAGGSTDTQYF. DNA of the CDR3: TGCGCCAGCAGCTTGGTCGCGGGGGGTAGCACAGATACGCAGTATTTT. The chain combines TRBV5-1 with TRBJ2-3; 8 bases are a match to TRBD2. The CDR3 loop spans 16 amino acids. Germline V gene sequence: CDR1 SGHRS, CDR2 YFSETQ. With V trimmed by 0 bases and J by 0 bases, 3 bases remained unmatched.

The table lists this clone with a few counts. The genes are TRBV27 and TRBJ1-5; D is perhaps TRBD1 (6 bases). The CDR3 runs 16 residues. From germline, CDR1 is MNHEY and CDR2 SMNVEV (reference sequence). Trimming pared 5 bases from V and 3 bases from J, leaving 17 bases between. In nucleotides, the CDR3 is TGTGCCAGCAGTCCCCTACAGGGAGAATTCAATCAGCCCCAGCATTTT. Amino acid sequence: CASSPLQGEFNQPQHF.

The rearrangement uses TRBV20-1 and TRBJ2-4; D is possibly TRBD2 (5 bases). Germline V gives CDR1 DFQATT, CDR2 SNEGSKA (reference sequence). CDR3 length: 8 residues. Trimming took 6 bases from V and 15 from J, leaving 9 bases between them. The CDR3 region has the DNA TGCAGTGCCGGACGGGGGTACTTC. It codes for CSAGRGYF.

The chain carries TRBV12-5 and TRBJ2-3, with 12 bases aligning to TRBD2. Looked up from germline, CDR1 is LGHNT and CDR2 is FRNRAP. This CDR3 is 16 amino acids long. J gave up 2 bases and V 6 bases, and 6 bases lay outside the gene matches. The CDR3 DNA reads as TGTGCTAGTGGGACTTGGACTAGCGGGGCCACAGATACGCAGTATTTT. This codes for CASGTWTSGATDTQYF. Filled out from reference TRBV12-5 and TRBJ2-3, the complete variable domain reads DARVTQTPRHKVTEMGQEVTMRCQPILGHNTVFWYRQTMMQGLELLAYFRNRAPLDDSGMPKDRFSAEMPDATLATLKIQPSEPRDSAVYFCASGTWTSGATDTQYFGPGTRLTVL.

This chain connects TRBV29-1 to TRBJ1-2; a weak D match, TRBD1 (5 bases). Trimming shortened V by 0 bases and J by 4 bases, and 6 bases separated the two germline ends. The CDR3 runs 12 residues. Germline CDR1 SQVTM, CDR2 ANQGSEA. In nucleotides, the CDR3 is TGCAGCGTTGAAGATGGGACCTATGGCTACACCTTC. It encodes CSVEDGTYGYTF. The entire variable domain, with the rest obtained from reference TRBV29-1 and TRBJ1-2, is as follows: SAVISQKPSRDICQRGTSLTIQCQVDSQVTMMFWYRQQPGQSLTLIATANQGSEATYESGFVIDKFPISRPNLTFSTLTVSNMSPEDSSIYLCSVEDGTYGYTFGSGTRLTVV.

The J gene is TRBJ2-5, the V gene TRBV20-1; D gene ambiguous. The V and J ends lost 6 bases and 4 bases respectively, with 9 bases between them. Per the germline V gene, CDR1 is DFQATT and CDR2 is SNEGSKA (reference sequence). The CDR3 covers 11 residues. CDR3 coding DNA: TGCAGTGCCTTGGGTCCAGAGACCCAGTACTTC. Its translation is CSALGPETQYF.

In the case of this clone: At the DNA level, this CDR3 is encoded by other sequences in the same sample as well. The chain uses TRBV12-3 or TRBV12-4 and TRBJ1-1; D call uncertain. V shed 1 base and J shed 4 bases, with 7 bases lying between them. The CDR3 runs 13 residues. The CDR3 DNA reads TGTGCCAGCAGTTTAGGGGGTGGCACTGAAGCTTTCTTT. It is translated as CASSLGGGTEAFF.

The chain carries TRBV6-1 and TRBJ1-4; D not certain. V was clipped by 2 bases and J by 5 bases, with 12 bases between them. This CDR3 is 15 amino acids long. From germline, CDR1 is MNHNS and CDR2 SASEGT. In nucleotides, the CDR3 is TGTGCCAGCAGTGAACATCCCGGGAGAAATGAAAAACTGTTTTTT. This encodes CASSEHPGRNEKLFF.

The chain carries TRBV29-1 and TRBJ2-1; maybe TRBD2 (6 bases). CDR3 length: 15 residues. In germline, CDR1 is SQVTM, CDR2 ANQGSEA. The V end was cut by 7 bases, the J end by 5 bases, with 21 bases between. The DNA of the CDR3 is TGCAGCGACCACCGGGACTCCCCCGATCACAATGAGCAGTTCTTC. Protein: CSDHRDSPDHNEQFF.

J is TRBJ2-3 and V is TRBV4-3; 8 bases align to TRBD2. V dropped 4 bases and J dropped 1; count of bases not matched to a gene: 4. CDR3 length: 15 amino acids. Per germline, CDR1 LGHNA and CDR2 YSLEER. The DNA of the CDR3 is TGCGCCAGCAGCCTAACTAGCGGACGCACAGATACGCAGTATTTT. Translation: CASSLTSGRTDTQYF.

V usage is TRBV5-1 and J usage is TRBJ2-1; 12 positions match TRBD2. Germline CDR1 and CDR2: SGHRS and YFSETQ. The CDR3 contains 16 residues. The V gene end was trimmed by 6 bases and the J gene end by 4 bases; junction bases not matched to a gene: 8. The CDR3 coding sequence is TGCGCCAGCACCGCCTCCGGGACTAGCGGGTACAATGAGCAGTTCTTC. Its protein product is CASTASGTSGYNEQFF.

J is TRBJ1-1 and V is TRBV7-2; no reliable D call. The V gene's germline CDR1 is SGHTA and CDR2 FQGNSA. The CDR3 runs to 14 residues. The germline V and J ends were trimmed by 1 base and 3 bases, with 9 bases remaining between them. CDR3 protein: CASSLVPYYTEAFF. CDR3 sequence (DNA): TGTGCCAGCAGCTTAGTTCCGTACTACACTGAAGCTTTCTTT.

This clone is a singleton in its sample. This chain links TRBV5-1 with TRBJ2-5; 7 positions match TRBD2. The trim removed 3 bases at V and 2 bases at J, leaving 4 bases unmatched. The CDR3 is 14 residues long. CDR1 and CDR2 (germline): SGHRS, YFSETQ. CDR3 sequence reads: CASSWEGIQETQYF. The DNA of the CDR3 is TGCGCCAGCAGCTGGGAGGGAATACAAGAGACCCAGTACTTC.

The rearrangement uses TRBV19 and TRBJ2-1, with 10 bases fitting TRBD2. CDR1 is LNHDA and CDR2 is SQIVND in the germline V gene (reference sequence). The V segment lost 5 bases and the J segment 2 bases; nucleotides outside the gene matches: 9. The CDR3 consists of 17 residues. The DNA for the CDR3 is TGTGCCAGTAGTCCCCCGGGACTAGCGCCCACCTACAATGAGCAGTTCTTC. Amino acid sequence: CASSPPGLAPTYNEQFF.

This rearrangement joins TRBV11-3 to TRBJ2-1; the D is unclear. The V end lost 1 base, the J end lost 5 bases, and 6 bases lay between the germline ends. Germline CDR1 and CDR2: SGHNT and YENEEA. The CDR3 loop spans 13 amino acids. The chain's CDR3 is CASSLGFNNEQFF. The DNA of the CDR3 is TGTGCCAGCAGCTTAGGGTTCAACAATGAGCAGTTCTTC.

V gene TRBV11-2 combines with J gene TRBJ2-1, with 11 positions matching TRBD2. Losses at the gene ends were 5 bases for V and 7 bases for J; bases not matched to a gene: 7. CDR3 length equals 15 residues. The germline V gene has CDR1 SGHAT and CDR2 FQNNGV. The CDR3, as DNA: TGTGCCAGCAGCCTCCGACTAGCGGGATCTAATGAGCAGTTCTTC. Translation gives CASSLRLAGSNEQFF.

V is TRBV10-1 and J is TRBJ2-3; D is undetermined. Trimming shortened V by 3 bases and J by 2 bases, and 9 bases separated the two germline ends. The CDR3 has 14 residues. Germline V gene sequence: CDR1 WNHNN, CDR2 SYGVQD (reference sequence). CDR3 coding DNA: TGCGCCAGCAGTGATGCGGCGGACACAGATACGCAGTATTTT. As protein: CASSDAADTDTQYF.

The chain is built from TRBV6-2 or TRBV6-3 and TRBJ2-7; D might be TRBD1 (5 bases). The germline CDR1 and CDR2 sequences are MNHEY and SVGEGT. CDR3 length equals 13 residues. V was trimmed by 0 bases and J by 5 bases, leaving 8 bases between them. The DNA for the CDR3 is TGTGCCAGCAGTTACTCGAAGGGGAACGAGCAGTACTTC. It translates to CASSYSKGNEQYF.

This clone was recorded once. The V gene is TRBV5-1, the J gene TRBJ1-5, with D possibly TRBD1 on 5 matching bases. The CDR3 is 15 residues long. Germline assignment: CDR1 SGHRS and CDR2 YFSETQ. V lost 0 bases, J lost 0 bases, and 7 bases lay in between. The CDR3 DNA reads TGCGCCAGCAGCTTGGAAACAGGTAGCAATCAGCCCCAGCATTTT. This sequence encodes CASSLETGSNQPQHF.

This chain connects TRBV6-6 to TRBJ1-5; weak D call: TRBD1 (5 bases). Germline-derived CDR1 and CDR2 are MNHNY and SVGAGI (reference sequence). This CDR3 is 14 amino acids long. Between the trimmed V and J ends, which lost 6 bases and 4 bases, there was a span of 13 bases. The DNA of the CDR3 is TGTGCCAGCAGCCCAGTAGGGGAGAATCAGCCCCAGCATTTT. It codes for CASSPVGENQPQHF.

The chain combines TRBV3-1 (or the pseudogene TRBV3-2) with TRBJ1-5; D is undetermined. Deletions cut 1 base from V and 5 bases from J, with 12 bases between. The CDR3 sequence is 15 residues long. Per the germline V gene, CDR1 is LGHDT and CDR2 is YNNKEL (reference sequence). CDR3 DNA sequence: TGTGCCAGCAGCCAAGGCCCGGGCGGGGATCAGCCCCAGCATTTT. Protein: CASSQGPGGDQPQHF.

The chain is built from TRBV4-2 and TRBJ2-5, with TRBD2 matching over 11 bases. Germline V gives CDR1 LGHNA, CDR2 YNFKEQ. The CDR3 spans 19 residues. With 0 bases clipped from V and 3 bases from J, the junction kept 12 bases outside the gene matches. This CDR3 is CASSQDSSGGFQFKETQYF. The CDR3 nucleotides read TGTGCCAGCAGCCAAGATTCTAGCGGGGGGTTCCAGTTCAAAGAGACCCAGTACTTC.

The chain carries TRBV7-2 and TRBJ2-3; D perhaps matches TRBD2 (5 bases). The ends were cut back, 2 bases at V and 6 bases at J, with 6 bases in the middle. Germline CDR1 is SGHTA and CDR2 is FQGNSA. The CDR3 is 12 residues long. CDR3 sequence reads: CASSLSGDTQYF. The DNA of the CDR3 is TGTGCCAGCAGCTTAAGCGGCGATACGCAGTATTTT.

The J gene is TRBJ1-2, the V gene TRBV7-9; 7 nucleotides agree with TRBD1. The CDR3 totals 13 residues. Germline CDR1 is SEHNR and CDR2 is FQNEAQ (reference sequence). Trimming removed 4 bases from V and 6 bases from J; junction bases left unmatched: 5. The CDR3 sequence: CASSSTGSHGYTF. The CDR3, as DNA: TGTGCCAGCAGCTCGACAGGGAGCCATGGCTACACCTTC.

This chain joins TRBV18 and TRBJ1-4; 10 bases fit TRBD1. Germline V gene data show CDR1 as KGHSH and CDR2 as LQKENI. With V trimmed by 6 bases and J by 3 bases, 4 bases remained unmatched. This CDR3 has 15 residues. The CDR3 is CASSPGQGPNEKLFF. In nucleotides, the CDR3 is TGTGCCAGCTCGCCGGGACAGGGGCCTAATGAAAAACTGTTTTTT.

The chain joins TRBV24-1 to TRBJ2-2, with 13 bases that match TRBD2. The V and J ends lost 4 bases and 3 bases, in that order; junction bases with no gene match: 1. The CDR3 has 16 residues. Germline CDR1 is KGHDR and CDR2 is SFDVKD. CDR3 sequence reads: CATSEGLAGDTGELFF. CDR3 coding DNA: TGTGCCACCAGTGAAGGACTAGCGGGAGACACCGGGGAGCTGTTTTTT.